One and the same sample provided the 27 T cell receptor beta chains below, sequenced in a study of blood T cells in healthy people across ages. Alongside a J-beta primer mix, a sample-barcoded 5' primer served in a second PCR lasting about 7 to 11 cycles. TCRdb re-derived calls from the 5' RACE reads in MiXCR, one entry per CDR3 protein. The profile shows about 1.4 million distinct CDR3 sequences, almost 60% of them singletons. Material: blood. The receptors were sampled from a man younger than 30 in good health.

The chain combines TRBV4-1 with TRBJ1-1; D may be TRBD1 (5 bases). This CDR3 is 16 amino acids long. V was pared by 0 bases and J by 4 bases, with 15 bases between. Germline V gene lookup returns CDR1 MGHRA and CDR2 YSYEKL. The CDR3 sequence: CASSQDLGAVRTEAFF. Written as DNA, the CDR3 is TGCGCCAGCAGCCAAGATCTTGGGGCCGTCCGCACTGAAGCTTTCTTT.

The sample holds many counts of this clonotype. CDR3 nucleotides: TGTGCCAGCAGTGTGCTAGCGGGGGGCACAGATACGCAGTATTTT. Amino acids: CASSVLAGGTDTQYF. The chain couples TRBV2 to TRBJ2-3; TRBD2 agrees at 10 bases. Losses at the gene ends were 4 bases for V and 1 base for J; bases not matched to a gene: 2. Germline-derived CDR1 and CDR2 are SNHLY and FYNNEI. The CDR3 totals 15 residues.

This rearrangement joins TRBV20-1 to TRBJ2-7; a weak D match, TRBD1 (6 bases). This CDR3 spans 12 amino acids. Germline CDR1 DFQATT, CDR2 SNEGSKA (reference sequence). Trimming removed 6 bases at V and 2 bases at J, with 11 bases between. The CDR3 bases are TGCAGTGCCGGGACACCCACCTACGAGCAGTACTTC. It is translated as CSAGTPTYEQYF.

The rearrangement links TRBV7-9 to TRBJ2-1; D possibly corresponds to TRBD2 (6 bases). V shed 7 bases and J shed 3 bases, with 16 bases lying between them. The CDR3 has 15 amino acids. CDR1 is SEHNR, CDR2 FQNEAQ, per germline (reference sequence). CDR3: CASNPLAGSYNEQFF. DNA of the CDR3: TGTGCCAGCAACCCCCTTGCGGGGAGCTACAATGAGCAGTTCTTC. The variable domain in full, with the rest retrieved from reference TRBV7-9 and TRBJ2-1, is DTGVSQNPRHKITKRGQNVTFRCDPISEHNRLYWYRQTLGQGPEFLTYFQNEAQLEKSRLLSDRFSAERPKGSFSTLEIQRTEQGDSAMYLCASNPLAGSYNEQFFGPGTRLTVL.

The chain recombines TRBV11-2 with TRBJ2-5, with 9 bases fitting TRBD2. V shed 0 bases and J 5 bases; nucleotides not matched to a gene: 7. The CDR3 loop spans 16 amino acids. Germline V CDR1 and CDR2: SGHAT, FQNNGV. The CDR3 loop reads CASSLEAGGPQETQYF. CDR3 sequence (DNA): TGTGCCAGCAGCTTAGAAGCGGGAGGCCCCCAGGAGACCCAGTACTTC.

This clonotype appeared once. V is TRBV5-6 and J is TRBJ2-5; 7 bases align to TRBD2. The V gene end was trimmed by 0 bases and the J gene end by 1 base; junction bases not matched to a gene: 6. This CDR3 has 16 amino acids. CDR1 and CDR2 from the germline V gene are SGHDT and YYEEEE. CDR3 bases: TGTGCCAGCAGCTTGGGGGCTAGCGGATTCCAAGAGACCCAGTACTTC. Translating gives CASSLGASGFQETQYF.

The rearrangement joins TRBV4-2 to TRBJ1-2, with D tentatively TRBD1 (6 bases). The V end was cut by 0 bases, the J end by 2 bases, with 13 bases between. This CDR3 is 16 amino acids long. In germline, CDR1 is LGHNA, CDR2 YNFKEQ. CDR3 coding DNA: TGTGCCAGCAGCCAAGACTTTGGGGGCGCCAACTATGGCTACACCTTC. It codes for CASSQDFGGANYGYTF.

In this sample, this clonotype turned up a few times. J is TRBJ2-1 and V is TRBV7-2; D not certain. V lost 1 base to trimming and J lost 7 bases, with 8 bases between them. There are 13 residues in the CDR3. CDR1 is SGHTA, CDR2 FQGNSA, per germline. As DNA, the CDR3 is TGTGCCAGCAGCTTAGGGTTTCCTAATGAGCAGTTCTTC. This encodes CASSLGFPNEQFF.

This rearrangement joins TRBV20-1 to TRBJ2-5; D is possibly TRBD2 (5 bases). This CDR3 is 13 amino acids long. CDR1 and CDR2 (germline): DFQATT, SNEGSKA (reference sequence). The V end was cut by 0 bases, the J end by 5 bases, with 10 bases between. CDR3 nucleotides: TGCAGTGCTAGAGATTCGAGGGTGGAGACCCAGTACTTC. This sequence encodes CSARDSRVETQYF.

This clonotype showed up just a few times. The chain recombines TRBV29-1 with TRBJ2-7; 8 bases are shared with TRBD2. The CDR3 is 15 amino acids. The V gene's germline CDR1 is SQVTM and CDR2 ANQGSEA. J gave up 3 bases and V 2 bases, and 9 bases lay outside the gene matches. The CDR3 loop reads CSVERGREGDYEQYF. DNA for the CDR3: TGCAGCGTTGAAAGGGGACGGGAGGGCGACTACGAGCAGTACTTC.

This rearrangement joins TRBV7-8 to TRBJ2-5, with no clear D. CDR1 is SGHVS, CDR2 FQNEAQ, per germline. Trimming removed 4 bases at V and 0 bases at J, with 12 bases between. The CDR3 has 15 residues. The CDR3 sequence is CASSSLETDQETQYF. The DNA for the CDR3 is TGTGCCAGCAGCTCCCTCGAGACGGACCAAGAGACCCAGTACTTC. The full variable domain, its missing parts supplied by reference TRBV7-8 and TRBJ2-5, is GAGVSQSPRYKVAKRGQDVALRCDPISGHVSLFWYQQALGQGPEFLTYFQNEAQLDKSGLPSDRFFAERPEGSVSTLKIQRTQQEDSAVYLCASSSLETDQETQYFGPGTRLLVL.

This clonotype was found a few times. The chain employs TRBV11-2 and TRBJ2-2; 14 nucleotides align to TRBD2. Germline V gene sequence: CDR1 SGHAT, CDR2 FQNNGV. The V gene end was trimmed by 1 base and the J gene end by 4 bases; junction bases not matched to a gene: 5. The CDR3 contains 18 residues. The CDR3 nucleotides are TGTGCCAGCAGCTTAGCGACTAGCGGGGGGGAGACCACCGGGGAGCTGTTTTTT. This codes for CASSLATSGGETTGELFF.

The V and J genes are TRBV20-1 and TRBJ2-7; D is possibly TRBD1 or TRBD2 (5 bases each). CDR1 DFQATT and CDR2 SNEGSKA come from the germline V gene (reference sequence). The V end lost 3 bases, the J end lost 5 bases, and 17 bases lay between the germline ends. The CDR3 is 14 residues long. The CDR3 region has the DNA TGCAGTGCTAGCCCCGCGGGCAGGGCCCACGAGCAGTACTTC. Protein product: CSASPAGRAHEQYF.

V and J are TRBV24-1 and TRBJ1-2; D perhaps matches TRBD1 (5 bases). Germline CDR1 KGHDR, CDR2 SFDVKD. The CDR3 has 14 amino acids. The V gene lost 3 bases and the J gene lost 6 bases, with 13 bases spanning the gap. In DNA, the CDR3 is TGTGCCACCAGTGATCCGACCCGGGGGGATGGCTACACCTTC. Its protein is CATSDPTRGDGYTF.

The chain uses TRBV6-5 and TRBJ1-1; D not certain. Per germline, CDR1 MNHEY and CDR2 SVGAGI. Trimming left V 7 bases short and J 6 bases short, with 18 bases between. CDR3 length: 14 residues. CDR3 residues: CASTTRGTASEAFF. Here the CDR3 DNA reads TGTGCCAGCACCACTCGGGGTACAGCATCTGAAGCTTTCTTT.

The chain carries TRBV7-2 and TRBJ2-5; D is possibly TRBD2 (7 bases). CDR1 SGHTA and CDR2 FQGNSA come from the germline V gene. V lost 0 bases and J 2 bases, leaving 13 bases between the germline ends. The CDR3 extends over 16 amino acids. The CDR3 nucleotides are TGTGCCAGCAGCTTAGCGGGGGGGGCGAATCAAGAGACCCAGTACTTC. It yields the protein CASSLAGGANQETQYF.

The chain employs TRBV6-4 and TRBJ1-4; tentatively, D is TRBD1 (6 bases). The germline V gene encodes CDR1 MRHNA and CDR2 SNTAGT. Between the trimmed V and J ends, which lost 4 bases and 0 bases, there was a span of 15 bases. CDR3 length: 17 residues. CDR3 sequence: CASSVWTDKSTNEKLFF. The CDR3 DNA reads TGTGCCAGCAGTGTTTGGACAGACAAATCAACTAATGAAAAACTGTTTTTT.

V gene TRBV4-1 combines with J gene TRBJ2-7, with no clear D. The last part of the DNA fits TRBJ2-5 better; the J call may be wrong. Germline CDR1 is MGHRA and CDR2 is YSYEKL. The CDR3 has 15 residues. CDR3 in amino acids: CASSQYVETPETQYF. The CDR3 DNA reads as TGCGCCAGCAGCCAATATGTGGAAACGCCGGAGACCCAGTACTTC.

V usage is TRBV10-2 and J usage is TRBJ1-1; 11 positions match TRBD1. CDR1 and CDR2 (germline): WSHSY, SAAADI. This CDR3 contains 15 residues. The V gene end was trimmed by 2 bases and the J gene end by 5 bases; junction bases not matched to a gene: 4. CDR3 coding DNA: TGCGCCAGCAGTGAGAGGGACAGGGGGGAAACTGAAGCTTTCTTT. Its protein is CASSERDRGETEAFF.

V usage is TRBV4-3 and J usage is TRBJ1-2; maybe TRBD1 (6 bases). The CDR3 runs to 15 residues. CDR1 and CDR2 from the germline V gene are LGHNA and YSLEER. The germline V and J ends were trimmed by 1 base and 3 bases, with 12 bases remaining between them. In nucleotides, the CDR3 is TGCGCCAGCAGCCAAGGGACAGTAGGTGACTATGGCTACACCTTC. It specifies CASSQGTVGDYGYTF.

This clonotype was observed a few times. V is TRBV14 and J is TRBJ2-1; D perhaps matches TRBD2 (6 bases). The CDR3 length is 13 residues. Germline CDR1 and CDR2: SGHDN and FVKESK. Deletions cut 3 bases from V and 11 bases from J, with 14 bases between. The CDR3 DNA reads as TGTGCCAGCAGCCAGTGGACTACCTACAAGCAGTTCTTC. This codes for CASSQWTTYKQFF.

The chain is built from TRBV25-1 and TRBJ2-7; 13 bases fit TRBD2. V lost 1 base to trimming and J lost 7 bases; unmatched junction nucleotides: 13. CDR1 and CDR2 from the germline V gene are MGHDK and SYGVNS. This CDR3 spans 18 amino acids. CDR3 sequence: CASSEWETSGRGNNEQYF. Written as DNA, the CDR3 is TGTGCCAGCAGTGAATGGGAAACTAGCGGGAGGGGGAATAATGAGCAGTACTTC.

CDR3 residues: CASSLTGTSDTQYF. CDR3 sequence (DNA): TGTGCCAGCAGCTTAACGGGGACATCGGATACGCAGTATTTT. This sequence joins TRBV7-9 and TRBJ2-3; a weak D match, TRBD1 (6 bases). The CDR3 sequence is 14 residues long. Trimming took off 2 bases at V and 6 bases at J, with 12 bases between the two ends. CDR1 is SEHNR, CDR2 FQNEAQ, per germline (reference sequence).

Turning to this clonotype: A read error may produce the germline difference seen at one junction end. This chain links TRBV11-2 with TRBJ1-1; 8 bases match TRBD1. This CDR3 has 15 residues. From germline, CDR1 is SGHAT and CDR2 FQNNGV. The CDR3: CASSGTGGGNTKAFF. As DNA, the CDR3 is TGTGCCAGCAGCGGTACAGGGGGGGGGAACACTAAAGCTTTCTTT.

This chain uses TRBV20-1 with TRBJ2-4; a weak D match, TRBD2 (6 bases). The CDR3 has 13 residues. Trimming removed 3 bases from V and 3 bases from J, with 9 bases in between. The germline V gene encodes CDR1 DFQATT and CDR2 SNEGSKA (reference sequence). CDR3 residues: CSASGSGKNIQYF. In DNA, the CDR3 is TGCAGTGCTAGCGGGAGCGGCAAAAACATTCAGTACTTC.

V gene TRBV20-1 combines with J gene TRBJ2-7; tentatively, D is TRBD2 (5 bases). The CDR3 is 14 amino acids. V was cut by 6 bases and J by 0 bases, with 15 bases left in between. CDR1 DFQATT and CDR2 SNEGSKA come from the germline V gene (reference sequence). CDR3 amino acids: CSALALALSYEQYF. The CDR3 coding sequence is TGCAGTGCCCTGGCCCTAGCCCTCTCCTACGAGCAGTACTTC.

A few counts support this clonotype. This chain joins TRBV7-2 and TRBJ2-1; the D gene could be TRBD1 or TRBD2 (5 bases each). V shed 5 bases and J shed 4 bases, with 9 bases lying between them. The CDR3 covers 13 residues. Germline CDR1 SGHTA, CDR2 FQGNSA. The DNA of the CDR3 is TGTGCCAGCAGCGCCGGGGCGTACAATGAGCAGTTCTTC. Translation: CASSAGAYNEQFF.